This T cell receptor beta chain was recorded in a study of T cells in Graves' hyperthyroidism and ophthalmopathy. Study-level points and caveats: Blood also contained most expanded thyroid clonotypes above 0.001.

A NOSPECS grade of at least 4, a Clinical Activity Score of at least 3 and duration under 3 months were recorded in ophthalmopathy patients. This clonotype has a count of ten or more. Its antigen is as yet unknown. Trimming removed 3 bases from V and 0 bases from J, with 8 bases in between. The CDR3 length is 14 residues. Amplification of TCR beta CDR3 regions was performed using RNA transcripts as template. Carried out on the TCR CDR3, a first-round RT-PCR used the HTBI primer set. Using its own MiXCR run on the multiplex PCR reads, TCRdb lists one record per CDR3 protein. The sample has almost 250,000 distinct CDR3 sequences, around 25% seen once.

The sequence derives from a woman in her 40s with Graves' ophthalmopathy. This chain joins TRBV12-3 or TRBV12-4 and TRBJ1-2; D not certain. Specimen: blood. The CDR3 bases are TGTGCCAGCAGTTTGGGCAGTCCTAACTATGGCTACACCTTC. Its protein product is CASSLGSPNYGYTF.